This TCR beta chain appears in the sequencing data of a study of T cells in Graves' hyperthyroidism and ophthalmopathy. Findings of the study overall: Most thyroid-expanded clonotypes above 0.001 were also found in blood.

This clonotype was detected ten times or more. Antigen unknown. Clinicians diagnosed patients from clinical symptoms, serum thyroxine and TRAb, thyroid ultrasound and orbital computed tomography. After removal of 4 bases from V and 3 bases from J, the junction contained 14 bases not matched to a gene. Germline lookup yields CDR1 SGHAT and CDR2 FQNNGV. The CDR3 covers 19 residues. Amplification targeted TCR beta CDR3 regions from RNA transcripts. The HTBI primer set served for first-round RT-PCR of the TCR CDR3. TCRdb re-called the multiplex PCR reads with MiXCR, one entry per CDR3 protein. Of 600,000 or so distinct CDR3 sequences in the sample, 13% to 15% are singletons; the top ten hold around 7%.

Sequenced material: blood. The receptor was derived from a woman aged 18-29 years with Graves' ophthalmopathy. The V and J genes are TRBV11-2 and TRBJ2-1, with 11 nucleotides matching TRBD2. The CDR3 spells CASSSEGPSGRIDYNEQFF. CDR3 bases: TGTGCCAGCAGCTCGGAGGGACCTAGCGGGAGGATCGACTACAATGAGCAGTTCTTC.